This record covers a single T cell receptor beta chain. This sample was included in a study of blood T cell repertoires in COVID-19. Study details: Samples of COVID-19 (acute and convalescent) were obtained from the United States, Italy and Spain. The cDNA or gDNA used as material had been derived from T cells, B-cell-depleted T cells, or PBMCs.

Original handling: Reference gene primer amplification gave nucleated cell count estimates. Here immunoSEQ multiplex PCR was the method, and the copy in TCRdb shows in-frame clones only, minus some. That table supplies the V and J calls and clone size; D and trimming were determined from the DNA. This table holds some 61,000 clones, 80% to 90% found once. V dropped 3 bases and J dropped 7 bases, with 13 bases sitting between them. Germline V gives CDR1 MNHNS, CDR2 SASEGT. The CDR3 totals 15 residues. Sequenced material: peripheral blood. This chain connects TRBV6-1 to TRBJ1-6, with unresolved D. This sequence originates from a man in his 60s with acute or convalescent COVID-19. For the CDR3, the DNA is TGTGCCAGCAGTGAGTCCGGGTTTGGAAATTCACCCCTCCACTTT. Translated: CASSESGFGNSPLHF.